Described below is a single T cell receptor beta chain sequence and its context. Antigen: not known. This entry comes from a study of vaccination effects on CD4 cells after COVID-19. TCRdb keeps only in-frame clones here, not all; method: immunoSEQ multiplex PCR. The sample lists tens of thousands of clones, roughly 62% seen once, with 14% to 15% in the top ten. The V and J ends lost 0 bases and 4 bases respectively, with 15 bases between them. The CDR3 contains 16 residues. In germline, CDR1 is SGHAT, CDR2 FQNNGV. Sequencing was preceded by expansion of antigen-specific CD4+ T cells with viral peptide pools in the ViraFEST assay. Cells that had been cultured for approximately ten days were the source of isolated CD4+ T cells. According to the study, vaccine recipients showed no prior SARS-CoV-2 infection and negative nucleocapsid antibodies.

The sequence derives from a human donor who received a COVID-19 vaccine. The sample in question was CD4+ T cells from PBMCs cultured with HCoV-OC43 spike peptides, obtained before COVID-19 vaccination. The sample's subset: HCoV-OC43 spike overlapping peptide pool stimulation. This rearrangement joins TRBV11-2 to TRBJ2-5, with a possible D match to TRBD1 (6 bases). CDR3 DNA: TGTGCCAGCAGCTTAGATCTCACAGGGATAACAGAGACCCAGTACTTC. Protein: CASSLDLTGITETQYF.